The TCR beta chain under discussion was sequenced for a study of T cells in Graves' hyperthyroidism and ophthalmopathy. Graves' hyperthyroidism showing no ophthalmopathy progression within 18 months was considered stable. The germline V gene has CDR1 MDHEN and CDR2 SYDVKM. The CDR3 covers 13 residues. The germline V and J ends were trimmed by 7 bases and 7 bases, with 14 bases remaining between them. Regions amplified from RNA transcripts were the TCR beta CDR3 regions. The TCR CDR3 first-round RT-PCR relied on the HTBI primer set. MiXCR, applied by TCRdb to the multiplex PCR reads, yields one record per CDR3 protein. The sample lists about 690,000 distinct CDR3 sequences, roughly 17% occurring once.

V usage is TRBV28 and J usage is TRBJ1-5; D is possibly TRBD1 (6 bases). The receptor was derived from a man aged 50-59 years with Graves' hyperthyroidism. Sequencing used blood. The CDR3 here is CASTSPGAQPQHF. The CDR3 DNA is TGTGCCAGCACCTCCCCAGGGGCACAGCCCCAGCATTTT.